The clone carrying this T cell receptor beta chain was recorded at least ten times. The antigen remains undetermined. This CDR3 is 16 amino acids long. V lost 3 bases and J 0 bases, leaving 9 bases between the germline ends. Germline CDR1 is SGHAT and CDR2 is FQNNGV. Unique molecular identifiers were incorporated during preparation of the TCRbeta library. TCRdb re-called the PCR reads through MiXCR, storing one row per CDR3 protein. The data show approximately 120,000 distinct CDR3 sequences, with around 9.8% seen just once and about 25% held by the top ten. These data belong to a study of T-cell reconstitution after alpha-beta-depleted transplantation in children. General observations from the study: There were some patients whose high TCRbeta diversity at day 60 came from surviving recipient T cells and thymic progenitors.

The sample in question was PBMCs, mostly from graft donor cells, obtained 180 days after TCRalphabeta/CD19-depleted stem cell transplant. The chain combines TRBV11-2 with TRBJ2-6; D gene unclear. The TCR originated in a girl under three years old who had a stem cell transplant for combined immunodeficiency, so the T cells may come from the graft donor. CDR3 nucleotide sequence: TGTGCCAGCAGCTTTCAACTCCGCTCTGGGGCCAACGTCCTGACTTTC. Protein sequence: CASSFQLRSGANVLTF.